One TCR beta chain is described in this entry. This record comes from a study of T cell changes during pregnancy in multiple sclerosis. Germline loops: CDR1 ENHRY, CDR2 SYGVKD. The length of the CDR3 is 15 residues. Trimming left V 3 bases short and J 0 bases short, with 11 bases between. Measured with immunoSEQ multiplex PCR; TCRdb has only the in-frame clones, and not every one. The profile shows around 130,000 clones, 90% to 96% of them singletons. J is TRBJ1-2 and V is TRBV10-3, with D possibly TRBD1 on 5 matching bases. The sequencing used peripheral blood, collected after pregnancy. This clonotype originated in a female donor with multiple sclerosis, enrolled in a pregnancy study. The CDR3 sequence: CAISDRGRTNYGYTF. The CDR3 nucleotides read TGTGCCATCAGTGATAGGGGCCGAACTAACTATGGCTACACCTTC.